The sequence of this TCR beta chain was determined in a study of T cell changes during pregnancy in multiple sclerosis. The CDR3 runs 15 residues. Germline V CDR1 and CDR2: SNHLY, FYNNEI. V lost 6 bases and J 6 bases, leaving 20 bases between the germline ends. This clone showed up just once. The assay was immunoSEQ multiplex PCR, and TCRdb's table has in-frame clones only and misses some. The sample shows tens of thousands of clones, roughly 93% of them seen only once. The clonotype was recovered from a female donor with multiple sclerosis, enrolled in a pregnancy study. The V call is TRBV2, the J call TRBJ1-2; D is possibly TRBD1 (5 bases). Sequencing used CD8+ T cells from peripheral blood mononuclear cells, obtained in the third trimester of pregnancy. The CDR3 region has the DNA TGTGCCAGCAGCGACGGGCCCACAGGCTTCGATGGCTACACCTTC. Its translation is CASSDGPTGFDGYTF.